This T cell receptor (beta chain) was sequenced during a study of early T cells in non-severe SARS-CoV-2 infection. About the study: Bulk RNA isolated from unsorted whole blood underwent sequencing; chains were not paired.

On this clonotype itself: Its cognate antigen is unknown.

The trim removed 1 base at V and 4 bases at J, leaving 7 bases unmatched. The V gene's germline CDR1 is SGHVS and CDR2 FQNEAQ. The CDR3 consists of 16 residues. The TCR library protocol was used to attach unique molecular identifiers. These identifiers were attached to individual cDNA molecules. Via MiXCR, TCRdb re-called the 5' RACE reads, giving one row per CDR3 protein. The data contain around 50,000 distinct CDR3 sequences, 8.5% to 10% of them singletons. Study-wide points: Private and CD4 specificities were missed by VDJdb matching, which favored anti-spike CD8 responses.

The genes are TRBV7-8 and TRBJ2-1; 7 bases are a match to TRBD1. The sample was whole blood. The receptor was isolated from an adult who was a healthcare worker with PCR-confirmed SARS-CoV-2 infection or an uninfected control (not recorded which). The CDR3 is CASSLDRGDKYNEQFF. The CDR3 DNA reads as TGTGCCAGCAGCTTAGACAGGGGAGATAAATACAATGAGCAGTTCTTC.